This entry lists 27 T cell receptor beta chains sequenced from one sample in a study of blood T cell repertoires in COVID-19. Produced via immunoSEQ multiplex PCR; TCRdb's table is partial and in-frame only. The data contain about 200,000 clones, roughly 81% of them singletons. Input material: peripheral blood. The receptors stem from an elderly woman with acute or convalescent COVID-19.

This clone was found once. The rearrangement joins TRBV19 to TRBJ2-1, with a weak D call TRBD2 (6 bases). V was trimmed by 3 bases and J by 9 bases, leaving 15 bases between them. The CDR3 is 14 amino acids. From germline, CDR1 is LNHDA and CDR2 SQIVND (reference sequence). CDR3 residues: CASSMRGGKGEQFF. For the CDR3, the DNA is TGTGCCAGTAGTATGAGGGGCGGGAAGGGTGAGCAGTTCTTC.

V is TRBV28 and J is TRBJ2-7, with 9 bases matching TRBD2. CDR1 and CDR2 from the germline V gene are MDHEN and SYDVKM. The CDR3 runs to 14 residues. With V trimmed by 6 bases and J by 3 bases, 6 bases remained unmatched. The CDR3 region has the DNA TGTGCCAGCAGCCTTAGCGGGAGTTTCTACGAGCAGTACTTC. Amino acids: CASSLSGSFYEQYF.

This chain uses TRBV5-1 with TRBJ2-5, with 11 bases fitting TRBD2. V lost 2 bases to trimming and J lost 2 bases; unmatched junction nucleotides: 5. Germline V CDR1 and CDR2: SGHRS, YFSETQ. The CDR3 spans 16 residues. This chain's CDR3 is CASSLFSGRGQETQYF. The CDR3 nucleotides read TGCGCCAGCAGCTTATTTAGCGGGAGGGGGCAAGAGACCCAGTACTTC.

The V gene is TRBV5-1, the J gene TRBJ1-1; tentative D call: TRBD1 (6 bases). The CDR3 has 14 amino acids. Trimming cost V 1 base and J 0 bases, with 7 bases left between them. Per germline, CDR1 SGHRS and CDR2 YFSETQ. CDR3 residues: CASSLRGMNTEAFF. CDR3 bases: TGCGCCAGCAGCTTGAGGGGGATGAACACTGAAGCTTTCTTT.

The chain has TRBV2 and TRBJ1-1; 8 positions agree with TRBD1. The CDR3 loop spans 13 amino acids. J lost 8 bases, V lost 10 bases, and 12 bases had no gene match. Germline V gene sequence: CDR1 SNHLY, CDR2 FYNNEI. CDR3 sequence (DNA): TGTGCCACTAACCCGGCAGGGGGCGCAGAAGCTTTCTTT. This encodes CATNPAGGAEAFF.

The CDR3 sequence is CASSLAGTSGHNEQFF. In DNA, the CDR3 is TGTGCCAGCAGCTTGGCTGGGACTAGCGGACACAATGAGCAGTTCTTC. The chain uses TRBV7-2 and TRBJ2-1, with 11 bases fitting TRBD2. V lost 3 bases, J lost 5 bases, and 6 bases stayed unmatched. Germline V gives CDR1 SGHTA, CDR2 FQGNSA. This CDR3 is built from 16 residues.

This chain connects TRBV28 to TRBJ1-1; the D gene is possibly TRBD1 (5 bases). In germline, CDR1 is MDHEN, CDR2 SYDVKM. The CDR3 extends over 14 amino acids. V gave up 2 bases and J gave up 2 bases, with 9 bases separating them. In nucleotides, the CDR3 is TGTGCCAGCAGTTTAGCAGGGATTAACACTGAAGCTTTCTTT. Translated: CASSLAGINTEAFF.

The chain is built from TRBV12-3 or TRBV12-4 and TRBJ2-2; 8 nucleotides agree with TRBD2. CDR3 length equals 13 residues. V gave up 6 bases and J gave up 7 bases; unmatched junction bases: 4. The CDR3 spells CASSVLAVGELFF. CDR3 bases: TGTGCCAGCAGCGTACTAGCGGTCGGGGAGCTGTTTTTT.

The chain is built from TRBV11-2 and TRBJ2-7, with D uncertain. The CDR3 is made up of 14 amino acids. V shed 2 bases and J shed 2 bases, with 10 bases lying between them. CDR1 and CDR2 from the germline V gene are SGHAT and FQNNGV. The CDR3, as DNA: TGTGCCAGCAGCTTACCACTCAGCGCCTACGAGCAGTACTTC. This sequence encodes CASSLPLSAYEQYF.

The chain recombines TRBV3-1 (or the pseudogene TRBV3-2) with TRBJ2-1; 8 positions match TRBD2. The J segment lost 7 bases and the V segment lost 2 bases, leaving 16 bases of the junction unmatched. The CDR3 spans 18 residues. Germline loops: CDR1 LGHDT, CDR2 YNNKEL (reference sequence). The CDR3 here is CASSQFYRSKRGQNEQFF. In DNA, the CDR3 is TGTGCCAGCAGCCAATTCTATCGGTCAAAGCGGGGGCAAAATGAGCAGTTCTTC.

The genes are TRBV28 and TRBJ2-7, with 7 bases lining up with TRBD2. V lost 4 bases, J lost 5 bases, and 8 bases stayed unmatched. This CDR3 has 14 residues. CDR1 and CDR2 (germline): MDHEN, SYDVKM. The CDR3 nucleotides read TGTGCCAGCAGTTCCCTCGGGGGGTTTGACGAGCAGTACTTC. It codes for CASSSLGGFDEQYF. Based on the CDR3 plus reference TRBV28 and TRBJ2-7, the full variable domain is DVKVTQSSRYLVKRTGEKVFLECVQDMDHENMFWYRQDPGLGLRLIYFSYDVKMKEKGDIPEGYSVSREKKERFSLILESASTNQTSMYLCASSSLGGFDEQYFGPGTRLTVT.

The V call is TRBV27, the J call TRBJ2-2; D possibly corresponds to TRBD1 (5 bases). Germline assignment: CDR1 MNHEY and CDR2 SMNVEV (reference sequence). CDR3 length: 16 amino acids. Between the trimmed V and J ends, which lost 1 base and 4 bases, there was a span of 13 bases. This CDR3 reads CASSLFGASITGELFF. CDR3 sequence (DNA): TGTGCCAGCAGTTTATTTGGGGCTTCTATCACCGGGGAGCTGTTTTTT.

This clone came up once. This chain connects TRBV12-3 or TRBV12-4 to TRBJ1-1; D gene unclear. CDR3 size: 11 residues. Trimming took off 5 bases at V and 4 bases at J, with 5 bases between the two ends. CDR3 protein: CASSLITEAFF. Written as DNA, the CDR3 is TGTGCCAGCAGTCTTATCACTGAAGCTTTCTTT.

CDR3 residues: CSVVPQEPYEQYF. In DNA form, the CDR3 reads TGCAGCGTTGTCCCCCAGGAACCCTACGAGCAGTACTTC. This chain joins TRBV29-1 and TRBJ2-7; D ambiguous. The V gene lost 4 bases and the J gene lost 2 bases, with 12 bases spanning the gap. The CDR3 totals 13 residues. CDR1 and CDR2 from the germline V gene are SQVTM and ANQGSEA.

The chain employs TRBV30 and TRBJ1-2, with 9 nucleotides matching TRBD1. The CDR3 is 14 residues long. Germline V gene lookup returns CDR1 GTSNPN and CDR2 SVGIG (reference sequence). Losses at the gene ends were 3 bases for V and 5 bases for J; bases not matched to a gene: 7. CDR3: CAWSDGTGSYGYTF. CDR3 DNA sequence: TGTGCCTGGAGCGACGGGACAGGGTCGTATGGCTACACCTTC.

The sample holds a few counts of this clone. The chain links TRBV5-1 to TRBJ1-3, with D uncertain. The CDR3 consists of 14 residues. CDR1 is SGHRS, CDR2 YFSETQ, per germline. Trimming pared 4 bases from V and 2 bases from J, leaving 10 bases between. CDR3 DNA: TGCGCCAGCAGCGGAGGGTTAACTGGAAACACCATATATTTT. Translating it yields CASSGGLTGNTIYF.

This chain connects TRBV3-1 (or the pseudogene TRBV3-2) to TRBJ2-3, with 9 bases fitting TRBD2. V was clipped by 5 bases and J by 0 bases; unmatched bases: 6. This CDR3 has 16 residues. Germline V CDR1 and CDR2: LGHDT, YNNKEL (reference sequence). The chain's CDR3 is CASSTRLAASTDTQYF. The CDR3 DNA sequence: TGTGCCAGCAGCACCCGACTAGCGGCTAGCACAGATACGCAGTATTTT.

The gene calls are TRBV7-9 and TRBJ1-2; tentative D call: TRBD1 (5 bases). This CDR3 has 16 amino acids. Per the germline V gene, CDR1 is SEHNR and CDR2 is FQNEAQ (reference sequence). Trimming took off 1 base at V and 1 base at J, with 13 bases between the two ends. This CDR3 is CASSLGRPGYNYGYTF. CDR3 coding DNA: TGTGCCAGCAGCTTAGGTCGGCCAGGGTATAACTATGGCTACACCTTC.

This clone was counted once. The chain uses TRBV28 and TRBJ1-5, with unresolved D. V lost 4 bases and J 4 bases, leaving 8 bases between the germline ends. Germline V CDR1 and CDR2: MDHEN, SYDVKM. CDR3 size: 13 residues. The CDR3 DNA sequence: TGTGCCAGCAGTTCCCCACAGAATCAGCCCCAGCATTTT. Translating it yields CASSSPQNQPQHF.

The chain links TRBV7-2 to TRBJ2-3, with D possibly matching TRBD2 (5 bases). Germline V gene data show CDR1 as SGHTA and CDR2 as FQGNSA. The germline V and J ends were trimmed by 6 bases and 10 bases, with 17 bases remaining between them. The CDR3 is made up of 13 amino acids. CDR3 residues: CASSPGLAVPQYF. CDR3 coding DNA: TGTGCCAGCAGTCCCGGACTGGCGGTCCCGCAGTATTTT.

This clone turned up a few times. The chain is built from TRBV2 and TRBJ2-2; 8 bases map to TRBD1. Germline assignment: CDR1 SNHLY and CDR2 FYNNEI. J gave up 6 bases and V 5 bases, and 8 bases lay outside the gene matches. The CDR3 loop spans 15 amino acids. The DNA of the CDR3 is TGTGCCAGCAGTCAACAGGGGGTGTCTGCCGGGGAGCTGTTTTTT. Protein: CASSQQGVSAGELFF.

This clone was counted only a few times. The rearrangement joins TRBV30 to TRBJ1-1, with TRBD1 matching 7 bases. The CDR3 totals 14 residues. Germline values: CDR1 GTSNPN, CDR2 SVGIG (reference sequence). V was pared by 8 bases and J by 2 bases, with 11 bases of the junction left unmatched. For the CDR3, the DNA is TGTGCCAAAGAGGGGCAGGGGGATAACACTGAAGCTTTCTTT. This codes for CAKEGQGDNTEAFF.

The J gene is TRBJ2-1, the V gene TRBV11-2; D remains ambiguous. The CDR3 totals 14 residues. Germline CDR1 SGHAT, CDR2 FQNNGV. Trimming shortened V by 0 bases and J by 8 bases, and 11 bases separated the two germline ends. The CDR3 nucleotides are TGTGCCAGCAGCTTAGATCAGGCGTCCCATGAGCAGTTCTTC. Residues: CASSLDQASHEQFF.

This clone was detected only once. This sequence joins TRBV7-2 and TRBJ1-1; D gene uncertain. The V end lost 1 base, the J end lost 2 bases, and 8 bases lay between the germline ends. This CDR3 comprises 14 residues. The V gene's germline CDR1 is SGHTA and CDR2 FQGNSA. Here the CDR3 reads CASSLVAANTEAFF. CDR3 sequence (DNA): TGTGCCAGCAGCTTAGTCGCGGCAAACACTGAAGCTTTCTTT.

This sequence joins TRBV10-3 and TRBJ2-5; D is ambiguous. The CDR3 is 13 amino acids. Looked up from germline, CDR1 is ENHRY and CDR2 is SYGVKD. Trimming shortened V by 2 bases and J by 0 bases, and 4 bases separated the two germline ends. The CDR3 loop is CAISEDNQETQYF. CDR3 in DNA: TGTGCCATCAGTGAGGACAACCAAGAGACCCAGTACTTC.

Remarks on this clone: Sequence at one end of the junction differs from germline and may be a read error. The V and J genes are TRBV7-7 and TRBJ2-5; D might be TRBD2 (6 bases). Per germline, CDR1 SSHAT and CDR2 FNYEAQ (reference sequence). CDR3 size: 15 residues. The CDR3 loop is CASTRYSGSQETQYF. CDR3 nucleotides: TGTGCTAGCACCCGATATAGCGGATCCCAAGAGACCCAGTACTTC.

Written as DNA, the CDR3 is TGCGCCAGCAGCTTGGCCGATTCCCTCCGGGCCCGGGACTACACCGGGGAGCTGTTTTTT. This encodes CASSLADSLRARDYTGELFF. This chain joins TRBV5-1 and TRBJ2-2, with D possibly matching TRBD2 (6 bases). Trimming removed 0 bases from V and 3 bases from J, with 24 bases in between. Per the germline V gene, CDR1 is SGHRS and CDR2 is YFSETQ. The CDR3 extends over 20 amino acids.